This note documents a single TCR beta chain sequence. Antigen unknown. This sample stems from a study of cytomegalovirus exposure and HLA in healthy donors. Study-wide background: The 100 million to 140 million unique TCR beta sequences, from 150 million to 200 million T cells, were found by an earlier analysis. Overall study results and limits: A prior analysis recorded that most TCR beta V segments were productive about 87% or about 30% of the time.

The PCR contained 60 Vbeta and 13 Jbeta primers. Clones were read by immunoSEQ multiplex PCR, and TCRdb kept only the in-frame ones, dropping some. The sample yields 150,000 or so clones, roughly 71% seen once. The CDR3 totals 16 residues. V dropped 5 bases and J dropped 6; count of bases not matched to a gene: 9. The V gene's germline CDR1 is LNHNV and CDR2 YYDKDF (reference sequence). This clonotype was sampled from a man younger than 40 in good health and CMV-seronegative. The chain has TRBV15 and TRBJ2-3, with 12 nucleotides matching TRBD1. Source material: PBMCs. The CDR3 protein is CATSSLGTGGLDTQYF. CDR3 bases: TGTGCCACCAGCTCCCTTGGGACAGGGGGCTTGGATACGCAGTATTTT.